These 19 T cell receptor beta chains came from one sample sequenced in a study of T cell changes during pregnancy in multiple sclerosis. Using immunoSEQ multiplex PCR, the repertoire was profiled, and TCRdb retains in-frame clones only, with some absent. The table has around 80,000 clones, roughly 94% seen once. The source material was peripheral blood, sampled in the second trimester of pregnancy. The receptors were gathered from a female donor in good health, enrolled as a control in a pregnancy study.

J is TRBJ2-1 and V is TRBV5-1; D is perhaps TRBD2 (6 bases). The CDR3 loop spans 14 amino acids. Germline CDR1 SGHRS, CDR2 YFSETQ. The V end lost 0 bases, the J end lost 3 bases, and 7 bases lay between the germline ends. DNA for the CDR3: TGCGCCAGCAGCTTGGCGGGGGACTACAATGAGCAGTTCTTC. The encoded protein is CASSLAGDYNEQFF.

The sample holds one count of this clone. An end of the junction does not agree with germline; a read error may underlie this. This CDR3 reads CSVTKAGESSEQYF. The CDR3 DNA sequence: TGCAGCGTTACAAAAGCGGGAGAGTCCTCCGAGCAGTACTTC. The chain has TRBV29-1 and TRBJ2-7, with 8 nucleotides matching TRBD2. Per germline, CDR1 SQVTM and CDR2 ANQGSEA. The CDR3 is 14 residues long.

The V call is TRBV27, the J call TRBJ1-1; TRBD1 aligns across 7 bases. This CDR3 spans 13 amino acids. The germline V gene has CDR1 MNHEY and CDR2 SMNVEV (reference sequence). Unmatched junction bases numbered 13, after V lost 10 bases and J lost 8 bases. The DNA of the CDR3 is TGTGCCACCCTCAGGACAGAAGGGGGCGAAGCTTTCTTT. Its protein product is CATLRTEGGEAFF.

V and J are TRBV6-5 and TRBJ2-1; tentatively, D is TRBD2 (5 bases). The CDR3 contains 16 residues. Trimming left V 4 bases short and J 4 bases short, with 17 bases between. Germline V gene lookup returns CDR1 MNHEY and CDR2 SVGAGI. The CDR3, as DNA: TGTGCCAGCAGTTTCCTGAGCGGAAGTCCTTACAATGAGCAGTTCTTC. Protein product: CASSFLSGSPYNEQFF.

This chain connects TRBV15 to TRBJ2-3, with no clear D. The CDR3 is 14 amino acids. V was cut by 1 base and J by 4 bases, with 9 bases left in between. Germline CDR1 is LNHNV and CDR2 is YYDKDF (reference sequence). The CDR3 region is CATSRASSSDTQYF. The CDR3 DNA is TGTGCCACCAGCAGAGCTAGTAGCTCAGATACGCAGTATTTT.

The chain has TRBV6-5 and TRBJ2-7; D is perhaps TRBD2 (5 bases). The CDR3 loop spans 15 amino acids. From germline, CDR1 is MNHEY and CDR2 SVGAGI. V was shortened by 6 bases and J by 3 bases, with 18 bases between the two germline ends. CDR3 sequence: CASRRRTSGFYEQYF. CDR3 bases: TGTGCCAGCAGAAGACGAACTAGTGGATTCTACGAGCAGTACTTC.

The J gene is TRBJ2-7, the V gene TRBV28; 9 positions agree with TRBD2. This CDR3 region has 15 residues. V shed 6 bases and J 5 bases; nucleotides not matched to a gene: 11. Germline assignment: CDR1 MDHEN and CDR2 SYDVKM. This chain's CDR3 is CASSQMPGLAHEQYF. CDR3 coding DNA: TGTGCCAGCAGCCAAATGCCGGGACTAGCTCACGAGCAGTACTTC.

In the case of this clone: Germline and junction disagree at one end, which may indicate a read error. The chain is built from TRBV2 and TRBJ2-1, with 7 positions matching TRBD1. Germline loops: CDR1 SNHLY, CDR2 FYNNEI. CDR3 length: 15 residues. CDR3 in amino acids: CASRQTGSSNNEQFF. As DNA, the CDR3 is TGTGCCAGCAGGCAGACAGGGTCCTCCAACAATGAGCAGTTCTTC.

The rearrangement uses TRBV15 and TRBJ2-3; 9 positions match TRBD2. The V gene end was trimmed by 0 bases and the J gene end by 2 bases; junction bases not matched to a gene: 6. CDR1 is LNHNV and CDR2 is YYDKDF in the germline V gene (reference sequence). The CDR3 extends over 17 amino acids. The CDR3: CATSREPGLADTDTQYF. CDR3 nucleotide sequence: TGTGCCACCAGCAGAGAGCCGGGACTAGCAGACACAGATACGCAGTATTTT. The variable domain in full, with the rest retrieved from reference TRBV15 and TRBJ2-3, is DAMVIQNPRYQVTQFGKPVTLSCSQTLNHNVMYWYQQKSSQAPKLLFHYYDKDFNNEADTPDNFQSRRPNTSFCFLDIRSPGLGDTAMYLCATSREPGLADTDTQYFGPGTRLTVL.

In DNA form, the CDR3 reads TGTGCCAGTAGTCCTCAGAGCGGGAGTATGTCCTACGAGCAGTACTTC. Amino acids: CASSPQSGSMSYEQYF. V gene TRBV19 combines with J gene TRBJ2-7, with TRBD2 matching over 8 bases. Trimming removed 5 bases from V and 1 base from J; junction bases left unmatched: 10. Looked up from germline, CDR1 is LNHDA and CDR2 is SQIVND (reference sequence). The CDR3 is 16 amino acids.

The chain couples TRBV19 to TRBJ1-1; no clear D gene. The CDR3 has 15 amino acids. Trimming left V 3 bases short and J 3 bases short, with 14 bases between. CDR1 and CDR2 from the germline V gene are LNHDA and SQIVND (reference sequence). Here the CDR3 DNA reads TGTGCCAGTAGTATTATAGACGGGCGGGACACTGAAGCTTTCTTT. Protein: CASSIIDGRDTEAFF. Drawing the rest from reference TRBV19 and TRBJ1-1, the complete variable domain is DGGITQSPKYLFRKEGQNVTLSCEQNLNHDAMYWYRQDPGQGLRLIYYSQIVNDFQKGDIAEGYSVSREKKESFPLTVTSAQKNPTAFYLCASSIIDGRDTEAFFGQGTRLTVV.

This chain joins TRBV27 and TRBJ2-7; 9 nucleotides align to TRBD2. The germline V gene has CDR1 MNHEY and CDR2 SMNVEV (reference sequence). There are 15 residues in the CDR3. Trimming at V came to 5 bases and at J to 7 bases, leaving 12 bases not matched to a gene. The CDR3 region is CASSGPGAGGWEQYF. CDR3 DNA: TGTGCCAGCAGTGGCCCAGGAGCGGGAGGCTGGGAGCAGTACTTC.

The chain joins TRBV28 to TRBJ1-5; 7 nucleotides match TRBD1. V lost 2 bases and J lost 7; bases outside the gene matches: 5. The CDR3 is 14 amino acids. Looked up from germline, CDR1 is MDHEN and CDR2 is SYDVKM. The CDR3 loop reads CASSLGTAKQPQHF. In DNA, the CDR3 is TGTGCCAGCAGTTTAGGGACAGCTAAACAGCCCCAGCATTTT.

This chain links TRBV7-2 with TRBJ1-2, with D perhaps matching TRBD1 (5 bases). CDR1 and CDR2 (germline): SGHTA, FQGNSA. V lost 1 base to trimming and J lost 5 bases, with 14 bases between them. This CDR3 is built from 15 residues. CDR3 sequence reads: CASSLGQGSGYGYTF. The CDR3 nucleotides are TGTGCCAGCAGCTTAGGCCAGGGTAGTGGGTATGGCTACACCTTC.

This chain connects TRBV5-4 to TRBJ2-5, with D perhaps matching TRBD2 (5 bases). The ends were cut back, 7 bases at V and 5 bases at J, with 15 bases in the middle. Germline V gene sequence: CDR1 SGHNT, CDR2 YYREEE (reference sequence). The CDR3 consists of 13 residues. The CDR3 loop is CASRGGGRETQYF. Here the CDR3 DNA reads TGTGCCAGCCGCGGAGGAGGTCGGGAGACCCAGTACTTC.

This chain joins TRBV28 and TRBJ2-4; D possibly corresponds to TRBD2 (5 bases). From germline, CDR1 is MDHEN and CDR2 SYDVKM. The CDR3 runs to 13 residues. Trimming left V 9 bases short and J 8 bases short, with 17 bases between. The CDR3 reads CASLDRDSDIQYF. The CDR3 DNA is TGTGCCAGTCTTGACCGGGATTCGGACATTCAGTACTTC.

This clone was seen a single time. J is TRBJ2-1 and V is TRBV2; D not resolved. CDR3 length: 13 residues. Trimming left V 6 bases short and J 5 bases short, with 11 bases between. Germline-derived CDR1 and CDR2 are SNHLY and FYNNEI. The CDR3 region has the DNA TGTGCCAGCAGATGGCTCCTGGACAATGAGCAGTTCTTC. It codes for CASRWLLDNEQFF.

This clone was counted only a few times. The chain recombines TRBV5-4 with TRBJ2-7, with D hard to call. The germline gives CDR1 SGHNT, CDR2 YYREEE (reference sequence). Trimming pared 0 bases from V and 0 bases from J, leaving 4 bases between. This CDR3 spans 13 amino acids. The CDR3 DNA reads TGTGCCAGCAGCTTGGATTACTCCTACGAGCAGTACTTC. It encodes CASSLDYSYEQYF.

The chain recombines TRBV13 with TRBJ2-6, with 8 bases identical to TRBD2. V lost 6 bases and J lost 3; bases outside the gene matches: 4. Germline CDR1 PRHDT, CDR2 FYEKMQ (reference sequence). The CDR3 runs 15 residues. The chain's CDR3 is CASRIAGFGANVLTF. The CDR3 bases are TGTGCCAGCAGGATAGCGGGGTTTGGGGCCAACGTCCTGACTTTC.